This T cell receptor beta chain was obtained from a study of shared clonotypes between healthy human individuals. Study context: Contributing individuals were a couple of females and a few males aged 18 to 49. Per donor, CD8 memory used one plate, CD8 naive used two, CD4 memory used three and CD4 naive used three.

Sequencing was performed with immunoSEQ multiplex PCR; in TCRdb, only in-frame clones are kept and a portion is missing. The sample shows roughly 1,500,000 clones, approximately 98.5% of them seen only once. Notes on this clone: Its cognate antigen is unknown.

Trimming took off 3 bases at V and 6 bases at J, with 15 bases between the two ends. The CDR3 contains 14 residues. Germline CDR1 reads KGHSH; CDR2 reads LQKENI. Points from the study as a whole: The authors sampled blood alone, and tissue repertoires likely differ. Non-shared clonotypes displayed generation probabilities falling below those of clonotypes present in all four donors.

This clonotype was obtained from a man aged 25 to 40 in good health. The specimen sequenced was naive CD4+ T cells sorted from blood. The subset: CD45RA+ positively selected. The chain joins TRBV18 to TRBJ2-7; D is uncertain. The DNA for the CDR3 is TGTGCCAGCTCACCCCGGACCCAGACTTCCGAGCAGTACTTC. This gives the protein CASSPRTQTSEQYF.